This is a list of T cell receptor beta chains from one sample in a study of preoperative IRX-2 immunotherapy in early breast cancer. Data came from immunoSEQ multiplex PCR; TCRdb stores just in-frame clones and leaves some out. Found here are approximately 30,000 clones, roughly 91% of them singletons; the top ten hold around 1.6%. Specimen: tumor tissue, collected after IRX-2 immunotherapy. Receptors originate from a human donor with breast cancer. Both conserved end residues are part of each CDR3. The D gene is left open where the match is weak. Clone size is given for some rows only: seen once, a few or many times, or a class if the clone is expanded.

j_gene: TRBJ1-1
d_gene: NA
v_gene: TRBV23-1
abundance: NA
CDR3aa: CASSQGTQGNTEAFF
CDR3nt: TGCGCCAGCAGCCAAGGGACTCAGGGGAACACTGAAGCTTTCTTT

j_gene: TRBJ2-2
d_gene: TRBD2
v_gene: TRBV6-8
abundance: once
CDR3aa: CASSSLAGIHGELFF
CDR3nt: TGTGCCAGCAGTTCGCTAGCGGGGATTCACGGGGAGCTGTTTTTT

j_gene: TRBJ2-3
d_gene: NA
v_gene: TRBV19
abundance: NA
CDR3aa: CASSPPTDTQYF
CDR3nt: TGTGCCAGTAGTCCCCCAACAGATACGCAGTATTTT

j_gene: TRBJ2-7
d_gene: NA
v_gene: TRBV19
abundance: NA
CDR3aa: CASSILLAPHEQYF
CDR3nt: TGTGCCAGTAGTATCCTGTTAGCACCTCACGAGCAGTACTTC

j_gene: TRBJ1-5
d_gene: TRBD1
v_gene: TRBV30
abundance: NA
CDR3aa: CAWGLSRGQAPTLAQPQHF
CDR3nt: TGTGCCTGGGGTCTCTCACGAGGACAGGCCCCTACGCTAGCGCAGCCCCAGCATTTT

j_gene: TRBJ1-5
d_gene: TRBD1
v_gene: TRBV19
abundance: NA
CDR3aa: CASSYRDRAANQPQHF
CDR3nt: TGTGCCAGTAGTTACCGGGACAGGGCTGCCAATCAGCCCCAGCATTTT

j_gene: TRBJ2-4
d_gene: NA
v_gene: TRBV9
abundance: NA
CDR3aa: CASSVGHKNIQYF
CDR3nt: TGTGCCAGCAGCGTGGGGCACAAAAACATTCAGTACTTC

j_gene: TRBJ2-1
d_gene: TRBD2
v_gene: TRBV18
abundance: once
CDR3aa: CASSPGAGGAYNEQFF
CDR3nt: TGTGCCAGCTCACCAGGAGCGGGGGGGGCGTACAATGAGCAGTTCTTC

j_gene: TRBJ1-1
d_gene: NA
v_gene: TRBV5-1
abundance: NA
CDR3aa: CASSLVGGGHTEAFF
CDR3nt: TGCGCCAGCAGCTTGGTGGGGGGAGGCCACACTGAAGCTTTCTTT

j_gene: TRBJ2-1
d_gene: TRBD2
v_gene: TRBV11-3
abundance: NA
CDR3aa: CASQMAGGQTNEQFF
CDR3nt: TGTGCCAGCCAGATGGCGGGGGGCCAGACCAATGAGCAGTTCTTC

j_gene: TRBJ2-6
d_gene: TRBD1
v_gene: TRBV18
abundance: NA
CDR3aa: CASSPTGGMAGANVLTF
CDR3nt: TGTGCCAGCTCCCCGACAGGGGGAATGGCTGGGGCCAACGTCCTGACTTTC

j_gene: TRBJ1-1
d_gene: NA
v_gene: TRBV19
abundance: NA
CDR3aa: CASSIDGLMNTEAFF
CDR3nt: TGTGCCAGTAGTATCGACGGACTCATGAACACTGAAGCTTTCTTT

j_gene: TRBJ2-3
d_gene: TRBD2
v_gene: TRBV6-8
abundance: few
CDR3aa: CASSYGLADTQYF
CDR3nt: TGTGCCAGCAGTTACGGACTAGCGGATACGCAGTATTTT

j_gene: TRBJ2-1
d_gene: NA
v_gene: TRBV7-1
abundance: NA
CDR3aa: CASSQGQSGTGGGNEQFF
CDR3nt: TGTGCCAGCAGCCAGGGACAGAGCGGGACTGGTGGTGGAAATGAGCAGTTCTTC

j_gene: TRBJ2-2
d_gene: TRBD1
v_gene: TRBV5-1
abundance: NA
CDR3aa: CASSLSHGQANTGELFF
CDR3nt: TGCGCCAGCAGCTTGTCCCATGGACAGGCGAACACCGGGGAGCTGTTTTTT

j_gene: TRBJ2-7
d_gene: NA
v_gene: TRBV6-8
abundance: NA
CDR3aa: CASSYSTGRFYEQYF
CDR3nt: TGTGCCAGCAGTTACTCGACAGGGAGGTTCTACGAGCAGTACTTC

j_gene: TRBJ1-2
d_gene: TRBD1
v_gene: TRBV11-3
abundance: NA
CDR3aa: CASSLGTGGRGYTF
CDR3nt: TGTGCCAGCAGCTTAGGGACAGGGGGCCGGGGCTACACCTTC

j_gene: TRBJ2-2
d_gene: NA
v_gene: TRBV7-8
abundance: NA
CDR3aa: CASSLAPTGELFF
CDR3nt: TGTGCCAGCAGCTTAGCACCTACTGGAGAGCTGTTTTTT

j_gene: TRBJ2-7
d_gene: NA
v_gene: TRBV5-1
abundance: NA
CDR3aa: CASSLVGGSYEQYF
CDR3nt: TGCGCCAGCAGCTTGGTGGGCGGTTCCTACGAGCAGTACTTC

j_gene: TRBJ1-4
d_gene: NA
v_gene: TRBV11-3
abundance: NA
CDR3aa: CASRRTGSANEKLFF
CDR3nt: TGTGCCAGCAGGCGCACAGGCTCAGCTAATGAAAAACTGTTTTTT

j_gene: TRBJ1-5
d_gene: NA
v_gene: TRBV6-8
abundance: NA
CDR3aa: CASSWGPRGMSNQPQHF
CDR3nt: TGTGCCAGCAGTTGGGGACCCCGGGGGATGAGCAATCAGCCCCAGCATTTT

j_gene: TRBJ1-1
d_gene: NA
v_gene: TRBV19
abundance: NA
CDR3aa: CASSMVSWVTTEAFF
CDR3nt: TGTGCCAGTAGTATGGTGAGCTGGGTGACCACTGAAGCTTTCTTT

j_gene: TRBJ1-2
d_gene: NA
v_gene: TRBV6-8
abundance: NA
CDR3aa: CATEPQGGGYGYTF
CDR3nt: TGTGCCACCGAACCACAGGGTGGAGGGTATGGCTACACCTTC

j_gene: TRBJ1-1
d_gene: TRBD1
v_gene: TRBV19
abundance: few
CDR3aa: CASSIDRVGTEAFF
CDR3nt: TGTGCCAGTAGTATCGACAGGGTAGGTACTGAAGCTTTCTTT

j_gene: TRBJ1-1
d_gene: NA
v_gene: TRBV7-4
abundance: NA
CDR3aa: CASSPAGVRGWTEAFF
CDR3nt: TGTGCCAGCAGCCCCGCGGGAGTCAGGGGTTGGACTGAAGCTTTCTTT

j_gene: TRBJ2-3
d_gene: TRBD2
v_gene: TRBV5-1
abundance: NA
CDR3aa: CASSLAASGGARDTQYF
CDR3nt: TGCGCCAGCAGCTTGGCAGCTAGCGGGGGGGCCCGAGATACGCAGTATTTT

j_gene: TRBJ2-2
d_gene: TRBD1
v_gene: TRBV5-1
abundance: NA
CDR3aa: CASSSKGRGLNTGELFF
CDR3nt: TGCGCCAGCAGCTCCAAGGGTAGGGGGCTAAACACCGGGGAGCTGTTTTTT

j_gene: TRBJ2-1
d_gene: NA
v_gene: TRBV6-8
abundance: NA
CDR3aa: CAISGPGPGNNEQFF
CDR3nt: TGTGCCATCAGCGGGCCGGGTCCTGGGAACAATGAGCAGTTCTTC

j_gene: TRBJ1-1
d_gene: TRBD1
v_gene: TRBV19
abundance: once
CDR3aa: CASSTSNRDRVSEAFF
CDR3nt: TGTGCCAGTAGTACCTCGAACCGGGACAGGGTGTCTGAAGCTTTCTTT

j_gene: TRBJ1-1
d_gene: TRBD1
v_gene: TRBV5-1
abundance: once
CDR3aa: CASTHETGGGYRMNTEAFF
CDR3nt: TGCGCCAGCACCCACGAAACAGGGGGCGGATACAGGATGAACACTGAAGCTTTCTTT

j_gene: TRBJ2-3
d_gene: NA
v_gene: TRBV7-6
abundance: NA
CDR3aa: CASSRAQGKDTQYF
CDR3nt: TGTGCCAGCAGTAGAGCTCAGGGTAAAGATACGCAGTATTTT

j_gene: TRBJ1-1
d_gene: NA
v_gene: TRBV6-8
abundance: NA
CDR3aa: CASTKTGNTEAFF
CDR3nt: TGTGCCAGCACCAAAACAGGGAACACTGAAGCTTTCTTT

j_gene: TRBJ2-7
d_gene: NA
v_gene: TRBV6-8
abundance: NA
CDR3aa: CASRTDSLAGYEQYF
CDR3nt: TGTGCCAGCAGGACCGACTCGCTAGCCGGTTACGAGCAGTACTTC

j_gene: TRBJ2-5
d_gene: NA
v_gene: TRBV1
abundance: NA
CDR3aa: CASSQEDGAGPQETQYF
CDR3nt: TGCGCCAGCAGCCAAGAAGATGGGGCGGGACCACAAGAGACCCAGTACTTC

j_gene: TRBJ1-1
d_gene: NA
v_gene: TRBV30
abundance: NA
CDR3aa: CAWRMRVVNTEAFF
CDR3nt: TGTGCCTGGAGGATGCGAGTGGTGAACACTGAAGCTTTCTTT

j_gene: TRBJ1-4
d_gene: NA
v_gene: TRBV6-8
abundance: once
CDR3aa: CASSYSRTGPVDEKLFF
CDR3nt: TGTGCCAGCAGTTACTCACGGACGGGACCCGTCGATGAAAAACTGTTTTTT

j_gene: TRBJ1-6
d_gene: NA
v_gene: TRBV11-3
abundance: NA
CDR3aa: CASSSQTGGSPLHF
CDR3nt: TGTGCCAGCAGCTCCCAGACTGGCGGTTCACCCCTCCACTTT

j_gene: TRBJ1-2
d_gene: TRBD1
v_gene: TRBV28
abundance: NA
CDR3aa: CASSFGQGFYGYTF
CDR3nt: TGTGCCAGCAGTTTTGGACAGGGTTTCTATGGCTACACCTTC

j_gene: TRBJ1-2
d_gene: TRBD1
v_gene: TRBV6-8
abundance: NA
CDR3aa: CASRGQGETSYGYTF
CDR3nt: TGTGCCAGCAGAGGCCAGGGGGAGACATCCTATGGCTACACCTTC

j_gene: TRBJ1-3
d_gene: NA
v_gene: TRBV5-1
abundance: NA
CDR3aa: CASSVYMSSGNTIYF
CDR3nt: TGCGCCAGCAGCGTTTACATGAGCTCTGGAAACACCATATATTTT

j_gene: TRBJ1-1
d_gene: NA
v_gene: TRBV5-1
abundance: NA
CDR3aa: CASSLARVGNTEAFF
CDR3nt: TGCGCCAGCAGCTTGGCAAGGGTGGGGAACACTGAAGCTTTCTTT

j_gene: TRBJ1-1
d_gene: NA
v_gene: TRBV14
abundance: NA
CDR3aa: CASSPHLGGTEAFF
CDR3nt: TGTGCCAGCAGCCCGCATCTCGGGGGCACTGAAGCTTTCTTT

j_gene: TRBJ2-4
d_gene: NA
v_gene: TRBV11-3
abundance: once
CDR3aa: CASSLDRGGRGIQYF
CDR3nt: TGTGCCAGCAGCTTAGATCGAGGGGGGAGGGGCATTCAGTACTTC